This is a list of T cell receptor beta chains from one sample in a study of regulatory T cells in long-lasting Graves disease. TCRdb fed the multiplex PCR reads into MiXCR, producing one record per CDR3 protein. The table shows fewer than 400,000 distinct CDR3 sequences, with about a sixth occurring only once. The sample in question was peripheral blood mononuclear cells (PBMCs), obtained at new diagnosis, from a patient treated with antithyroid drugs. The receptors come from a female donor with Graves disease. The CDR3 runs from the conserved cysteine through the conserved F or W. D genes are given only for firm matches. Clone size appears in some rows only: once, few, many, or a class for an expanded clone.

D gene	J gene	V gene	clone size	CDR3 DNA	CDR3 protein
TRBD1	TRBJ2-1	TRBV19	few	TGTGCCAGTAGTATGGGGGACAGCTCCTACAATGAGCAGTTCTTC	CASSMGDSSYNEQFF
NA	TRBJ2-4	TRBV6-1	many	TGTGCCAGCACCCCACGGGGGTGGGACCCCCGGTCAAGGGACATTCAGTACTTC	CASTPRGWDPRSRDIQYF
NA	TRBJ1-1	TRBV27	many	TGTGCCAGCAGCCGGGGGATTAGTAACACTGAAGCTTTCTTT	CASSRGISNTEAFF
TRBD2	TRBJ2-3	TRBV20-1	many	TGCAGTGCAAGGACTAGCGGGAGTGATACGCAGTATTTT	CSARTSGSDTQYF
NA	TRBJ2-5	TRBV7-9	many	TGTGCCAGCAGCTTATGGGGCACACAAGAGACCCAGTACTTC	CASSLWGTQETQYF
NA	TRBJ2-5	TRBV20-1	many	TGCAGTGCTAGAGCGCGTCCAGGGAGGGAGACCCAGTACTTC	CSARARPGRETQYF
NA	TRBJ2-3	TRBV9	NA	TGTGCCAGCAGCATAGGGGGGGGAGATACGCAGTATTTT	CASSIGGGDTQYF
TRBD1	TRBJ1-5	TRBV27	many	TGTGCCAGCAGGAGACAGGGAGGTCAGCCCCAGCATTTT	CASRRQGGQPQHF
TRBD2	TRBJ2-5	TRBV11-2	many	TGTGCCAGCAGTCGTAGACTAGCGGGAGATCGGGAGACCCAGTACTTC	CASSRRLAGDRETQYF
NA	TRBJ2-7	TRBV10-2	NA	TGCGCCAGCAGTGAGTATGGAGGGAATACCTACGAGCAGTACTTC	CASSEYGGNTYEQYF
NA	TRBJ1-1	TRBV2	many	TGTGCCAGCAGGGGGCCAGAGGGAAGGGCGAACACTGAAGCTTTCTTT	CASRGPEGRANTEAFF
TRBD2	TRBJ2-3	TRBV30	many	TGTGCCTGGAGACTAGCGGGCACAGATACGCAGTATTTT	CAWRLAGTDTQYF
TRBD2	TRBJ2-7	TRBV6-5	many	TGTGCCAGCAGTTACTCTGCTAGCGGGAGTACGTACGAGCAGTACTTC	CASSYSASGSTYEQYF
NA	TRBJ1-2	TRBV29-1	NA	TGCAGCGTTGGGGACAACTATGGCTACACCTTC	CSVGDNYGYTF
TRBD1	TRBJ2-1	TRBV6-1	many	TGTGCCAGCAAGGGGTACGGACAGGGCCTCTACAATGAGCAGTTCTTC	CASKGYGQGLYNEQFF
NA	TRBJ2-7	TRBV20-1	few	TGCAGTGCTAGAGATCTCGGGGTCGGCCGAACCTACGAGCAGTACTTC	CSARDLGVGRTYEQYF
TRBD2	TRBJ2-1	TRBV27	many	TGTGCCAGCAGTTTATACCCTAGTACTAGCGGGATTTTCAATGAGCAGTTCTTC	CASSLYPSTSGIFNEQFF
NA	TRBJ2-3	TRBV9	many	TGTGCCAGCAGCGTAGCCAGCCCTAGCACAGATACGCAGTATTTT	CASSVASPSTDTQYF
NA	TRBJ2-1	TRBV29-1	many	TGCAGCGTTGAAGGAGGGGCGGGATCCTACAATGAGCAGTTCTTC	CSVEGGAGSYNEQFF
NA	TRBJ2-6	TRBV30	many	TGTGCCTGGGGGTTTTCTGGGGCCAACGTCCTGACTTTC	CAWGFSGANVLTF
TRBD1	TRBJ2-4	TRBV2	many	TGTGCCAGCAGAAGGGACAGCCTAGCCAAAAACATTCAGTACTTC	CASRRDSLAKNIQYF
NA	TRBJ1-5	TRBV18	many	TGTGCCAGCTCACCACAGGGAAATCAGCCCCAGCATTTT	CASSPQGNQPQHF
NA	TRBJ2-5	TRBV10-3	many	TGTGCCATCAGTGACCTTTCGGGGAGAGAGACCCAGTACTTC	CAISDLSGRETQYF
NA	TRBJ2-1	TRBV7-2	many	TGTGCCAGCAGCTTTACTAGCTACAATGAGCAGTTCTTC	CASSFTSYNEQFF
NA	TRBJ2-3	TRBV20-1	NA	TGCAGTGCTAGAGATCCCGACAGGATCAGTGGAGATACGCAGTATTTT	CSARDPDRISGDTQYF
NA	TRBJ1-3	TRBV30	NA	TGTGCCTCCCACGTGGGCACGGGCAGTGGAAACACCATATATTTT	CASHVGTGSGNTIYF
TRBD2	TRBJ2-3	TRBV30	NA	TGTGCCTGGGGGACTAGCGGGAGCGGTACGCAGTATTTT	CAWGTSGSGTQYF
NA	TRBJ2-7	TRBV3-1	few	TGTGCCAGCAGCCAATCTGTAGGCGAGCAGTACTTC	CASSQSVGEQYF
NA	TRBJ1-6	TRBV27	many	TGTGCCAGCAGTTCCTCCCTGGCTTCACCCCTCCACTTT	CASSSSLASPLHF
NA	TRBJ1-6	TRBV20-1	NA	TGCAGTGCCGCAATGGGGGGGGTAGGGGCGGGTTCACCCCTCCACTTT	CSAAMGGVGAGSPLHF
NA	TRBJ2-2	TRBV30	many	TGTGCCTGGAGGGGGAAGGCGAACACCGGGGAGCTGTTTTTT	CAWRGKANTGELFF
NA	TRBJ2-3	TRBV30	NA	TGTGCCTGGGCCGGGACACCGACAGATACGCAGTATTTT	CAWAGTPTDTQYF
NA	TRBJ2-3	TRBV27	many	TGTGCCAGCAGTTCCCCCTACAGGGGGGGGGGCAAGAGTGGCCAAACAGATACGCAGTATTTT	CASSSPYRGGGKSGQTDTQYF
NA	TRBJ2-7	TRBV19	NA	TGTGCCAGTAGTATATCAGGGCATTTAATTTACGAGCAGTACTTC	CASSISGHLIYEQYF
TRBD2	TRBJ2-1	TRBV24-1	many	TGTGCCACCAGTGGGACTAGCGAGTACAATGAGCAGTTCTTC	CATSGTSEYNEQFF
TRBD1	TRBJ2-7	TRBV25-1	many	TGTGCCAGCTCGGGACAGGGTTTTTTCTACGAGCAGTACTTC	CASSGQGFFYEQYF
NA	TRBJ2-5	TRBV27	many	TGTGCCAGCGCTGCCTCAGTTTGGTTGGAGACCCAGTACTTC	CASAASVWLETQYF
NA	TRBJ2-7	TRBV18	NA	TGTGCCAGCTCACCACCGGCAGGGCACTACGAGCAGTACTTC	CASSPPAGHYEQYF
TRBD1	TRBJ2-7	TRBV20-1	few	TGCAGTGCCTCGGACAGGGAACCCTACGAGCAGTACTTC	CSASDREPYEQYF
TRBD1	TRBJ2-1	TRBV28	many	TGTGCCAGCGTAGGGACAGGGCGCAAGGGGCAGTTCTTC	CASVGTGRKGQFF
NA	TRBJ1-6	TRBV27	many	TGTGCCAGCACCACGGACAGATATAATTCACCCCTCCACTTT	CASTTDRYNSPLHF
NA	TRBJ2-7	TRBV4-1	NA	TGCGCCAGCAGCCAAGAGGAAAGTTTTCGCGAGCAGTACTTC	CASSQEESFREQYF
NA	TRBJ2-2	TRBV9	many	TGTGCCAGCAGCGTGACACAGGGAAACACCGGGGAGCTGTTTTTT	CASSVTQGNTGELFF
NA	TRBJ1-2	TRBV11-2	many	TGTGCCAGCAGCGGTATACCGACTGGCGGCTACACCTTC	CASSGIPTGGYTF
NA	TRBJ2-1	TRBV2	many	TGTGCCAGCAGAACGACAAGGGCGGGAGAGCAGTTCTTC	CASRTTRAGEQFF
TRBD2	TRBJ2-5	TRBV5-1	NA	TGCGCCAGCAGCAGTGGACTAGCGGGGGGGGGCCAAGAGACCCAGTACTTC	CASSSGLAGGGQETQYF